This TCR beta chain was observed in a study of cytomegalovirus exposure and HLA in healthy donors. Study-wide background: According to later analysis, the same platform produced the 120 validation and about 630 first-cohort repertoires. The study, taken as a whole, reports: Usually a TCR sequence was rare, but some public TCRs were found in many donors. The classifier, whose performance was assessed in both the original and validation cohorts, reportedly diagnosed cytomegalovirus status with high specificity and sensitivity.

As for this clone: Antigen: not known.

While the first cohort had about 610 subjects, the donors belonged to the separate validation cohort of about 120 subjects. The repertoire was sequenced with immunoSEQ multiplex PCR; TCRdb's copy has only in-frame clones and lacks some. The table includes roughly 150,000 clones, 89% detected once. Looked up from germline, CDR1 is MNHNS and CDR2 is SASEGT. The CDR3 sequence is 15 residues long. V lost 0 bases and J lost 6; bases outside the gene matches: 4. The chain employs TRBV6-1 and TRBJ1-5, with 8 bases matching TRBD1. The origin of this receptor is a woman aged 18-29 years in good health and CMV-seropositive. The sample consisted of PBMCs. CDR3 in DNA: TGTGCCAGCAGTGAAGCAAACAGGGGGTTTCAGCCCCAGCATTTT. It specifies CASSEANRGFQPQHF.